The TCR beta chain described here comes from a study of neurological immune-mediated disorders. Time point here: longitudinal time-point 1 (baseline). PBMCs stored at -80 C, 2 million in total, were the source of the unsorted libraries. 5'RACE with 10-nucleotide random UMIs produced the cDNA. TCRdb processed the 5' RACE reads anew with MiXCR; each CDR3 protein has one entry. The table shows 67,000 or so distinct CDR3 sequences, with around 13% occurring only once. V dropped 6 bases and J dropped 0 bases, with 12 bases sitting between them. Germline assignment: CDR1 DFQATT and CDR2 SNEGSKA (reference sequence). There are 14 residues in the CDR3. Study-level results: The level of TCR clonal expansion was highest in patients with HTLV-1-associated myelopathy and lowest in multiple sclerosis, where it fell below the level seen in healthy controls. None of the CDR3 amino acid sequences in expanded clones turned up in more than one subject, which points to private repertoires in all groups.

In this sample, this clonotype turned up many times. Its antigen remains unknown. The receptor was isolated from a female donor with HTLV-1-associated myelopathy (HAM/TSP). The V and J genes are TRBV20-1 and TRBJ2-1, with unresolved D. Material: PBMCs. The CDR3 sequence is CSAGGGLSYNEQFF. CDR3 bases: TGCAGTGCCGGCGGCGGCCTCTCCTACAATGAGCAGTTCTTC.